This T cell receptor (beta chain) was found in a study of cytomegalovirus exposure and HLA in healthy donors. Findings and limits, study-wide: The authors assumed roughly uniform sequencing depth across donors for presence/absence analyses. Further analysis, carried out later, found HLA-associated TCR beta chains more clonally expanded than equally common other chains.

This clone was picked up a small number of times. Its antigen is as yet unknown. The CDR3 contains 15 residues. Germline assignment: CDR1 LGHNA and CDR2 YSLEER. V was clipped by 4 bases and J by 5 bases; unmatched bases: 1. The PCR was carried out with 60 Vbeta primers and 13 Jbeta primers. TCRdb's copy holds only in-frame clones and misses some; the assay was immunoSEQ multiplex PCR. Of some 200,000 clones in the sample, about 79% were seen once. The chain has TRBV4-3 and TRBJ2-1, with 14 bases that match TRBD2. The sequence was collected from a man between 18 and 29 years old in good health and CMV-seronegative. Sequencing was carried out using PBMCs. The CDR3 is CASSRGLAGDNEQFF. CDR3 nucleotides: TGCGCCAGCAGCCGGGGACTAGCGGGGGACAATGAGCAGTTCTTC.